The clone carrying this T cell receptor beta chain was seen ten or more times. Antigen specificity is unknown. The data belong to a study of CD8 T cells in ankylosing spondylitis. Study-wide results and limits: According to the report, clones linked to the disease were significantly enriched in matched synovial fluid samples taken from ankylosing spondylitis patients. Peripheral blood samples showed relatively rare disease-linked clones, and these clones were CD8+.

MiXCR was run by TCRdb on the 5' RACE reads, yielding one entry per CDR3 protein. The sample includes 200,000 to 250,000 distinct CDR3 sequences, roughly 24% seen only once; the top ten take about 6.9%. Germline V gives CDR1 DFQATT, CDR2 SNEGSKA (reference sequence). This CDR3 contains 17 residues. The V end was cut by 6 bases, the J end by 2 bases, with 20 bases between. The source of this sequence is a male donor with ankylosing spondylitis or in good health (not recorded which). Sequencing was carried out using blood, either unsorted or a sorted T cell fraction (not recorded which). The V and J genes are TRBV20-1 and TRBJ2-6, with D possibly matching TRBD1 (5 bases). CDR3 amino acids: CSAPKPSLGAGANVLTF. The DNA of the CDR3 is TGCAGTGCCCCAAAGCCTAGTTTAGGGGCTGGGGCCAACGTCCTGACTTTC.